This record concerns one T cell receptor (beta chain) sequence. This sample was included in a study of control samples from healthy donors and cancer patients. Germline CDR1 SNHLY, CDR2 FYNNEI. This CDR3 contains 15 residues. Between the trimmed V and J ends, which lost 0 bases and 7 bases, there was a span of 13 bases. Profiling relied on immunoSEQ multiplex PCR, and the TCRdb table lists in-frame clones only, not all of them. The table records 90,000 or so clones, 85% to 90% of them present only once. This TCR derives from a woman aged 55-69 years in good health. This sequence joins TRBV2 and TRBJ1-5; a possible D gene is TRBD1 (5 bases). The sample consisted of blood. In DNA form, the CDR3 reads TGTGCCAGCAGTGAAGCACGGGGCTGGGGGCAGCCCCAGCATTTT. The encoded protein is CASSEARGWGQPQHF.